This T cell receptor beta chain was identified during a study of T-cell memory formation after mild COVID-19. Study overall: For the most part, TCR clusters were specific to one donor.

With respect to this clonotype: What it binds is unknown.

5'RACE primed at constant segments yielded TCR alpha and TCR beta cDNA libraries bearing sample barcodes and UMIs. TCRdb independently ran MiXCR on the 5' RACE reads; one entry per CDR3 protein. The table has roughly 170,000 distinct CDR3 sequences, 20% to 25% seen once. V dropped 4 bases and J dropped 4; count of bases not matched to a gene: 11. This CDR3 spans 15 amino acids. Looked up from germline, CDR1 is SQVTM and CDR2 is ANQGSEA. The study's findings and limits: There was a balanced CD4/CD8 profile in clones contracting day 15 to 85, and later expanders leaned CD4+. Among contracting clones, CD4+ were mainly CM/EM and CD8+ enriched in EMRA.

The receptor was derived from an adult woman who had mild COVID-19 (a few samples of this study predate the infection). Cell type and time point are not known. The genes are TRBV29-1 and TRBJ2-7, with 9 bases aligning to TRBD2. Sample: PBMCs or a T cell subset sorted from them (not recorded which). This CDR3 reads CSVVVAGGRGYEQYF. Written as DNA, the CDR3 is TGCAGCGTTGTAGTGGCAGGCGGGAGGGGTTACGAGCAGTACTTC.